The 29 T cell receptor beta chains reported below all come from one sample, sequenced in a study of beta chain features in type 1 diabetes. Sequencing targeted expressed TCRB transcripts, as all isolated RNA had been reverse transcribed. This table comes from immunoSEQ multiplex PCR, and its TCRdb copy is limited to in-frame clones, with some not included. The table has approximately 250,000 clones, 13% to 15% seen once. Input material: naive CD4+ T cells from blood. All receptors derive from a woman aged 40 to 55 in good health.

This clone was observed a handful of times. The chain carries TRBV10-3 and TRBJ2-2, with TRBD2 matching 9 bases. Germline V gene lookup returns CDR1 ENHRY and CDR2 SYGVKD. Trimming took 5 bases from V and 2 from J; bases not matched to a gene: 9. CDR3 length: 17 amino acids. Here the CDR3 reads CAISLWSGGLNTGELFF. Written as DNA, the CDR3 is TGTGCCATCAGTCTTTGGAGCGGGGGGTTAAACACCGGGGAGCTGTTTTTT.

This rearrangement joins TRBV13 to TRBJ2-7, with TRBD1 matching over 8 bases. The CDR3 is made up of 14 amino acids. Trimming cost V 6 bases and J 3 bases; bases outside gene matches: 7. Germline-derived CDR1 and CDR2 are PRHDT and FYEKMQ (reference sequence). The CDR3 region has the DNA TGTGCCAGCAGGAGGCAGGGGGCTGGCTACGAGCAGTACTTC. It is translated as CASRRQGAGYEQYF.

V usage is TRBV18 and J usage is TRBJ2-7; D is uncertain. The CDR3 contains 15 residues. Germline CDR1 is KGHSH and CDR2 is LQKENI. With 6 bases removed from V and 0 bases from J, the gap between germline ends came to 15 bases. The CDR3 protein is CASSPLPRSSYEQYF. The DNA for the CDR3 is TGTGCCAGCTCCCCCCTCCCCCGGAGCTCCTACGAGCAGTACTTC.

The chain uses TRBV4-3 and TRBJ1-2; D may be TRBD1 (6 bases). Per germline, CDR1 LGHNA and CDR2 YSLEER. Between the trimmed V and J ends, which lost 0 bases and 5 bases, there was a span of 7 bases. The CDR3 loop spans 13 amino acids. The CDR3 bases are TGCGCCAGCAGCCAAGAAGGGACATATGGCTACACCTTC. Encoded protein: CASSQEGTYGYTF.

This rearrangement joins TRBV14 to TRBJ1-6, with 8 bases identical to TRBD1. The germline CDR1 and CDR2 sequences are SGHDN and FVKESK. This CDR3 spans 16 amino acids. V dropped 4 bases and J dropped 8; count of bases not matched to a gene: 10. CDR3 sequence reads: CASSLRTGQEDSPLHF. The CDR3 bases are TGTGCCAGCAGCCTTCGGACGGGACAGGAGGATTCACCCCTCCACTTT.

This clone was seen a handful of times. The chain uses TRBV5-6 and TRBJ2-5; TRBD1 agrees at 10 bases. Germline V gene data show CDR1 as SGHDT and CDR2 as YYEEEE. There are 15 residues in the CDR3. After removal of 2 bases from V and 4 bases from J, the junction contained 5 bases not matched to a gene. CDR3 bases: TGTGCCAGCAGCTTCCGGACAGGGGGTGTAGAGACCCAGTACTTC. This gives the protein CASSFRTGGVETQYF.

In this sample, this clone turned up a few times. The chain couples TRBV6-1 to TRBJ1-1; possible D gene TRBD1, 5 bases. This CDR3 contains 15 residues. The ends were cut back, 8 bases at V and 3 bases at J, with 19 bases in the middle. The germline V gene encodes CDR1 MNHNS and CDR2 SASEGT. CDR3 nucleotides: TGTGCCAGCCAATCGAACCAGGGAGGGTACACTGAAGCTTTCTTT. This codes for CASQSNQGGYTEAFF.

In this sample, this clone turned up many times. The V and J genes are TRBV19 and TRBJ1-5, with a tentative D call TRBD1 (6 bases). Germline lookup yields CDR1 LNHDA and CDR2 SQIVND (reference sequence). The CDR3 loop spans 13 amino acids. Between the trimmed V and J ends, which lost 8 bases and 3 bases, there was a span of 11 bases. This CDR3 reads CASRGQNNQPQHF. CDR3 DNA: TGTGCCAGTCGAGGACAGAACAATCAGCCCCAGCATTTT.

The chain carries TRBV2 and TRBJ2-1; 12 bases map to TRBD1. Germline V gene data show CDR1 as SNHLY and CDR2 as FYNNEI. Trimming at V came to 0 bases and at J to 10 bases, leaving 10 bases not matched to a gene. The CDR3 has 17 residues. CDR3 nucleotides: TGTGCCAGCAGTGAAGCGCTGGGACAGGGGGCGGGCGGGGAGCAGTTCTTC. It translates to CASSEALGQGAGGEQFF.

This clone appeared many times. V gene TRBV9 combines with J gene TRBJ2-5, with 7 bases aligning to TRBD2. This CDR3 has 12 amino acids. With V trimmed by 3 bases and J by 4 bases, 0 bases remained unmatched. Looked up from germline, CDR1 is SGDLS and CDR2 is YYNGEE. CDR3 bases: TGTGCCAGCAGCGGCGGGGGAGAGACCCAGTACTTC. Its translation is CASSGGGETQYF.

This clone was counted a few times. The chain couples TRBV7-9 to TRBJ1-2; D remains ambiguous. The germline CDR1 and CDR2 sequences are SEHNR and FQNEAQ (reference sequence). CDR3 length equals 13 residues. Trimming left V 5 bases short and J 4 bases short, with 11 bases between. The CDR3 here is CASSPRAIYGYTF. CDR3 sequence (DNA): TGTGCCAGCAGCCCGAGGGCCATCTATGGCTACACCTTC.

The gene calls are TRBV4-1 and TRBJ2-1, with D possibly matching TRBD2 (6 bases). The CDR3 runs 11 residues. The V gene's germline CDR1 is MGHRA and CDR2 YSYEKL. V lost 1 base and J lost 15, with 10 bases in between. Written as DNA, the CDR3 is TGCGCCAGCAGCCAAGTAGGAGGGTTGTTCTTC. Its translation: CASSQVGGLFF.

This chain connects TRBV7-2 to TRBJ1-1; TRBD1 might be the D (6 bases). V was shortened by 1 base and J by 3 bases, with 9 bases between the two germline ends. Germline CDR1 and CDR2: SGHTA and FQGNSA. CDR3 size: 14 residues. The CDR3 loop is CASSLVYRDTEAFF. CDR3 nucleotides: TGTGCCAGCAGCTTAGTTTACAGGGACACTGAAGCTTTCTTT. Together with reference TRBV7-2 and TRBJ1-1, the CDR3 gives the full variable domain: GAGVSQSPSNKVTEKGKDVELRCDPISGHTALYWYRQSLGQGLEFLIYFQGNSAPDKSGLPSDRFSAERTGGSVSTLTIQRTQQEDSAVYLCASSLVYRDTEAFFGQGTRLTVV.

This chain uses TRBV10-3 with TRBJ2-1; perhaps TRBD2 as D (6 bases). The CDR3 totals 14 residues. Germline values: CDR1 ENHRY, CDR2 SYGVKD. V lost 11 bases and J lost 0, with 14 bases in between. The CDR3 DNA reads as TGTGCCGCCGGGGGACCCAGCTCCTACAATGAGCAGTTCTTC. It translates to CAAGGPSSYNEQFF.

The genes are TRBV25-1 and TRBJ1-1, with D perhaps TRBD1 (6 bases). Trimming took off 1 base at V and 4 bases at J, with 13 bases between the two ends. In germline, CDR1 is MGHDK, CDR2 SYGVNS. The CDR3 contains 15 residues. CDR3 nucleotide sequence: TGTGCCAGCAGTGAATCAGTAAGAGGGGGCACTGAAGCTTTCTTT. Its translation: CASSESVRGGTEAFF.

A few counts support this clone. The gene calls are TRBV5-6 and TRBJ2-7; D uncertain. There are 15 residues in the CDR3. In germline, CDR1 is SGHDT, CDR2 YYEEEE. The V gene lost 2 bases and the J gene lost 0 bases, with 12 bases spanning the gap. CDR3 loop: CASSFRRGISYEQYF. The CDR3 bases are TGTGCCAGCAGCTTCCGGCGAGGTATCTCCTACGAGCAGTACTTC.

J is TRBJ1-1 and V is TRBV4-1; D may be TRBD1 (6 bases). The CDR3 is made up of 13 amino acids. From germline, CDR1 is MGHRA and CDR2 YSYEKL. The ends were cut back, 0 bases at V and 8 bases at J, with 10 bases in the middle. The CDR3 sequence: CASSQDAGTEAFF. The CDR3 bases are TGCGCCAGCAGCCAAGACGCCGGGACAGAAGCTTTCTTT.

This sequence joins TRBV5-4 and TRBJ1-2; tentative D call: TRBD1 (6 bases). Deletions cut 10 bases from V and 2 bases from J, with 18 bases between. CDR3 length: 14 residues. Germline-derived CDR1 and CDR2 are SGHNT and YYREEE (reference sequence). The CDR3: CAFLNRTANYGYTF. In DNA, the CDR3 is TGTGCCTTTTTGAATAGGACAGCCAACTATGGCTACACCTTC.

This clone was seen a few times. The chain joins TRBV19 to TRBJ1-1; no definite D call. This CDR3 has 15 residues. From germline, CDR1 is LNHDA and CDR2 SQIVND (reference sequence). Trimming took 2 bases from V and 1 from J, leaving 11 bases between them. The CDR3 protein is CASSITIEANTEAFF. The CDR3, as DNA: TGTGCCAGTAGTATAACGATTGAGGCGAACACTGAAGCTTTCTTT.

This clone turned up a few times. V usage is TRBV5-1 and J usage is TRBJ1-1; 7 positions match TRBD1. Trimming removed 4 bases from V and 5 bases from J; junction bases left unmatched: 8. This CDR3 spans 14 amino acids. Looked up from germline, CDR1 is SGHRS and CDR2 is YFSETQ. CDR3 sequence (DNA): TGCGCCAGCAGCAAAAGACAGGGTAGTACTGAAGCTTTCTTT. This encodes CASSKRQGSTEAFF.

This clone was counted between two and nine times. The chain is built from TRBV9 and TRBJ2-3; 10 nucleotides align to TRBD2. The CDR3 loop spans 17 amino acids. CDR1 and CDR2 from the germline V gene are SGDLS and YYNGEE. V trimming: 0 bases; J trimming: 4 bases; junction bases outside the gene matches: 8. The CDR3 coding sequence is TGTGCCAGCAGCGTAGAACTAGCGGGACCAGAAGCAGATACGCAGTATTTT. Its translation is CASSVELAGPEADTQYF.

This clone was seen a handful of times. The genes are TRBV20-1 and TRBJ2-5; D is undetermined. This CDR3 has 10 residues. V shed 6 bases and J shed 2 bases, with 4 bases lying between them. Per the germline V gene, CDR1 is DFQATT and CDR2 is SNEGSKA (reference sequence). The CDR3 region is CSAQQETQYF. The CDR3 coding sequence is TGCAGTGCCCAGCAAGAGACCCAGTACTTC.

The V and J genes are TRBV19 and TRBJ1-2, with D possibly matching TRBD1 (5 bases). The CDR3 is 13 residues long. The germline gives CDR1 LNHDA, CDR2 SQIVND (reference sequence). Trimming took off 3 bases at V and 2 bases at J, with 7 bases between the two ends. The CDR3 protein is CASSIDSNYGYTF. In DNA, the CDR3 is TGTGCCAGTAGTATTGACAGCAACTATGGCTACACCTTC.

J is TRBJ2-5 and V is TRBV5-1; D may be TRBD1 (5 bases). CDR3 length: 14 amino acids. The germline V gene encodes CDR1 SGHRS and CDR2 YFSETQ. Trimming took 3 bases from V and 5 from J, leaving 14 bases between them. CDR3 region: CASSSRAKGETQYF. CDR3 DNA: TGCGCCAGCAGCTCCCGGGCCAAGGGGGAGACCCAGTACTTC.

The chain couples TRBV2 to TRBJ2-1; 9 bases agree with TRBD2. The CDR3 consists of 13 residues. Losses at the gene ends were 6 bases for V and 9 bases for J; bases not matched to a gene: 6. Germline loops: CDR1 SNHLY, CDR2 FYNNEI. The CDR3: CASRGGGAFEQFF. CDR3 nucleotides: TGTGCCAGCAGGGGCGGGGGGGCCTTTGAGCAGTTCTTC.

This clone was counted a few times. V is TRBV5-4 and J is TRBJ2-7; 10 bases agree with TRBD1. The germline CDR1 and CDR2 sequences are SGHNT and YYREEE (reference sequence). The CDR3 covers 15 residues. The trim removed 4 bases at V and 1 base at J, leaving 5 bases unmatched. The CDR3 spells CASSVPGQGSYEQYF. The CDR3 coding sequence is TGTGCCAGCAGCGTACCGGGACAGGGGTCCTACGAGCAGTACTTC.

This clone was seen more than once but under ten times. V is TRBV5-6 and J is TRBJ2-2, with a possible D match to TRBD2 (7 bases). The CDR3 has 16 residues. V lost 5 bases, J lost 1 base, and 15 bases lay in between. Germline values: CDR1 SGHDT, CDR2 YYEEEE. The DNA for the CDR3 is TGTGCCAGCAGGCGAACAGGGAGGGGGAACACCGGGGAGCTGTTTTTT. Residues: CASRRTGRGNTGELFF.

This clone came up a few times. The CDR3 DNA follows: TGTGCCAGCAGCAGGACAGGAGAGGGGACCCAGTACTTC. It encodes CASSRTGEGTQYF. V is TRBV5-6 and J is TRBJ2-5; TRBD1 aligns across 7 bases. The CDR3 has 13 residues. With 4 bases clipped from V and 7 bases from J, the junction kept 7 bases outside the gene matches. Germline CDR1 SGHDT, CDR2 YYEEEE.

This clone was seen a few times. The chain carries TRBV7-9 and TRBJ1-4; D is uncertain. In germline, CDR1 is SEHNR, CDR2 FQNEAQ (reference sequence). CDR3 length: 13 residues. Trimming stripped 0 bases from V and 7 bases from J, with 6 bases between. CDR3 protein: CASSLAAIEKLFF. CDR3 sequence (DNA): TGTGCCAGCAGCTTAGCTGCGATTGAAAAACTGTTTTTT. The whole variable domain, filled in from reference TRBV7-9 and TRBJ1-4, reads DTGVSQNPRHKITKRGQNVTFRCDPISEHNRLYWYRQTLGQGPEFLTYFQNEAQLEKSRLLSDRFSAERPKGSFSTLEIQRTEQGDSAMYLCASSLAAIEKLFFGSGTQLSVL.